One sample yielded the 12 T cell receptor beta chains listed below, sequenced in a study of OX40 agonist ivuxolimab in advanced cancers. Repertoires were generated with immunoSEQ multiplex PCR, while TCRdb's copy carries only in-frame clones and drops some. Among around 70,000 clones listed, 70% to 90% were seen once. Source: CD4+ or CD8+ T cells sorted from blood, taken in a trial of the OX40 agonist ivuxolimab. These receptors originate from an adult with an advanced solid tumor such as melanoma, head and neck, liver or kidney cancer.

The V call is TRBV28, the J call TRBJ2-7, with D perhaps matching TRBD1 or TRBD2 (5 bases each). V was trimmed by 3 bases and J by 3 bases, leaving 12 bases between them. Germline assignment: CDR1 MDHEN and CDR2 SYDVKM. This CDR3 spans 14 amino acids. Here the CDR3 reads CASSFPVRGYEQYF. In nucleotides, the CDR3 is TGTGCCAGCAGTTTCCCAGTGAGGGGCTACGAGCAGTACTTC.

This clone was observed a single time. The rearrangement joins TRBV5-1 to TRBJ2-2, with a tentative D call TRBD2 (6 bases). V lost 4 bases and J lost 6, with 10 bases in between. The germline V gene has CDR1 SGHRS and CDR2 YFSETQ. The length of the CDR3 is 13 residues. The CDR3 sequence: CASSRGDPGELFF. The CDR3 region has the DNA TGCGCCAGCAGCCGCGGGGATCCCGGGGAGCTGTTTTTT.

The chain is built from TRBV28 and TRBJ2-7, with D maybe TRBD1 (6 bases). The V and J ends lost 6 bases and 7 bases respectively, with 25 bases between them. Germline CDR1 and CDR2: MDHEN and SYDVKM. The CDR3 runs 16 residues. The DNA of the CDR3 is TGTGCCAGCAGCGCGTCTGGGGGCGGTACCTCTCGTGAGCAGTACTTC. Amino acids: CASSASGGGTSREQYF. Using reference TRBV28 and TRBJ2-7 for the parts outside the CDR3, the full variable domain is DVKVTQSSRYLVKRTGEKVFLECVQDMDHENMFWYRQDPGLGLRLIYFSYDVKMKEKGDIPEGYSVSREKKERFSLILESASTNQTSMYLCASSASGGGTSREQYFGPGTRLTVT.

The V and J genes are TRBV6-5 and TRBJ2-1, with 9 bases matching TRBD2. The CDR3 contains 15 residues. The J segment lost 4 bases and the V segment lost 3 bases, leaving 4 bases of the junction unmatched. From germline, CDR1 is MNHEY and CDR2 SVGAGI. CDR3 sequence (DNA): TGTGCCAGCAGTTATCGCGGGAGGGCGTACAATGAGCAGTTCTTC. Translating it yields CASSYRGRAYNEQFF.

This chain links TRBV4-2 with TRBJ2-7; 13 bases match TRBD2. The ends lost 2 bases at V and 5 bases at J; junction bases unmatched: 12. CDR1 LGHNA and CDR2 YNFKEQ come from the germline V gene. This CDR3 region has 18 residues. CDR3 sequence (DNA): TGTGCCAGCAGCCAAAGACGGACTAGCGGGAGTCGGAGCAACGAGCAGTACTTC. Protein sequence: CASSQRRTSGSRSNEQYF.

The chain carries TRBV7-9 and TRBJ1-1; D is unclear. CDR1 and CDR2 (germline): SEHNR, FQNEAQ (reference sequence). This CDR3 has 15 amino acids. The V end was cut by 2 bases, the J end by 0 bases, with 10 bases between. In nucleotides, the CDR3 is TGTGCCAGCAGCTTAATAGCCCTCATGAACACTGAAGCTTTCTTT. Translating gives CASSLIALMNTEAFF. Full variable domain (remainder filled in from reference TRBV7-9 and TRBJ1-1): DTGVSQNPRHKITKRGQNVTFRCDPISEHNRLYWYRQTLGQGPEFLTYFQNEAQLEKSRLLSDRFSAERPKGSFSTLEIQRTEQGDSAMYLCASSLIALMNTEAFFGQGTRLTVV.

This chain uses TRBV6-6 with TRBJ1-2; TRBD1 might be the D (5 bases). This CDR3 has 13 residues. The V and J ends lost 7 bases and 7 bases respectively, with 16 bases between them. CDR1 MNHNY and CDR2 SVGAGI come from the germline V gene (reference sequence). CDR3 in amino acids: CASTPGGVTGYTF. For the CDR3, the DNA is TGTGCCAGCACCCCTGGAGGGGTTACTGGCTACACCTTC.

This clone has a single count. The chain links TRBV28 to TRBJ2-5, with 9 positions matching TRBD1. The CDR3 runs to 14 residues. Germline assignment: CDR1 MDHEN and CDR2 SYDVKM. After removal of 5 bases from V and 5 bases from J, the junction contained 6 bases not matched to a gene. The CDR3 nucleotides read TGTGCCAGCAGTCGGACAGGGGATGGGGAGACCCAGTACTTC. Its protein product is CASSRTGDGETQYF.

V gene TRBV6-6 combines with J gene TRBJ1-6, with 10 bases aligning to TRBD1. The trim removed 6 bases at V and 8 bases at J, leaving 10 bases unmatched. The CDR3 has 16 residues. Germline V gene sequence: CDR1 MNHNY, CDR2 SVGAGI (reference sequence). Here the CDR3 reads CASRARTGGIHSPLHF. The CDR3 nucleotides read TGTGCCAGCAGAGCCAGGACAGGGGGTATCCATTCACCCCTCCACTTT.

This chain's CDR3 is CASSYARRTSGNTIYF. The DNA of the CDR3 is TGTGCCAGCAGTTACGCCCGACGGACCTCTGGAAACACCATATATTTT. V gene TRBV6-5 combines with J gene TRBJ1-3, with D unresolved. This CDR3 contains 16 residues. V was shortened by 2 bases and J by 0 bases, with 11 bases between the two germline ends. Per germline, CDR1 MNHEY and CDR2 SVGAGI.

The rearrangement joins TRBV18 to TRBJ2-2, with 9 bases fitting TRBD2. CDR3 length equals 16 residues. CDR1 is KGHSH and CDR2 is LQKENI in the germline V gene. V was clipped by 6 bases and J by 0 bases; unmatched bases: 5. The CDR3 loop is CASSGPSGTNTGELFF. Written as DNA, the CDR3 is TGTGCCAGCTCGGGTCCTAGCGGGACGAACACCGGGGAGCTGTTTTTT. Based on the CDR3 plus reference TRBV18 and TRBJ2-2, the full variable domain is NAGVMQNPRHLVRRRGQEARLRCSPMKGHSHVYWYRQLPEEGLKFMVYLQKENIIDESGMPKERFSAEFPKEGPSILRIQQVVRGDSAAYFCASSGPSGTNTGELFFGEGSRLTVL.

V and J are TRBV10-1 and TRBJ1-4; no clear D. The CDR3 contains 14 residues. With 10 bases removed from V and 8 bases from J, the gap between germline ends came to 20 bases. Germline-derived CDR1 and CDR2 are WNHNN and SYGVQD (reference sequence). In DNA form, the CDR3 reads TGCGCCAACTATGACGGGCCCCGTCGCGAAAAACTGTTTTTT. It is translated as CANYDGPRREKLFF.